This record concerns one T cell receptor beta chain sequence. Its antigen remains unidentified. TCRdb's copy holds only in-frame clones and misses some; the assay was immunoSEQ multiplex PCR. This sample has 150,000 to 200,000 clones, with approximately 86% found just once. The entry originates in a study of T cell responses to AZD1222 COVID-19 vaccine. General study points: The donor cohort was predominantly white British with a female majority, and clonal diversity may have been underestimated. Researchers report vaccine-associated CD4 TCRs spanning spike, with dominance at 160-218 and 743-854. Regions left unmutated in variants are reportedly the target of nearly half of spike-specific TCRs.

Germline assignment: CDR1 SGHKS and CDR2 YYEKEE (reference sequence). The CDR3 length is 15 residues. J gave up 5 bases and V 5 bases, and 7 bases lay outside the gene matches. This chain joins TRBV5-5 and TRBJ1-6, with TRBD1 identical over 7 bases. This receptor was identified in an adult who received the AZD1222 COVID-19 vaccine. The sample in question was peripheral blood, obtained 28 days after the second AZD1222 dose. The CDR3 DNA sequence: TGTGCCAGCAGAAAACGGGACAGCGATAATTCACCCCTCCACTTT. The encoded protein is CASRKRDSDNSPLHF.